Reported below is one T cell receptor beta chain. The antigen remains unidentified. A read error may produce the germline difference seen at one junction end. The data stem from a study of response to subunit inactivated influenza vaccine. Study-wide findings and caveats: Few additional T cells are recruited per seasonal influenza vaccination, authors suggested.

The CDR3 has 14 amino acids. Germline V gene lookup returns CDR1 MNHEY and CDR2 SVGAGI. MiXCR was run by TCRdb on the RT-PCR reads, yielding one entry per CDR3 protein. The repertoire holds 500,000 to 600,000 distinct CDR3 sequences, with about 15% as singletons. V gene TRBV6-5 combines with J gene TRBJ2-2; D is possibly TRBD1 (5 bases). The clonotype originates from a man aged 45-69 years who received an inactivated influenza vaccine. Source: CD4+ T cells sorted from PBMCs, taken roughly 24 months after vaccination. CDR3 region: CARSYRTQGGELFF. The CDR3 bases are TGTGCCAGAAGTTACCGAACTCAGGGCGGGGAGCTGTTTTTT.